This T cell receptor beta chain comes out of a study of CD8 T cells in Susac syndrome. Random hexamers were used to reverse transcribe about 0.5 to 1 ug of RNA. Across 54 Vbeta and 13 Jbeta, TCR beta CDR3 was amplified with immunoSEQ multiplex PCR. TCRdb ran MiXCR on the immunoSEQ multiplex PCR reads and lists one entry per CDR3 protein. This table has 160,000 or so distinct CDR3 sequences, roughly 94% appearing once. The authors sequenced TCR beta from blood CD8+ and CD4+ T cells. The multiple sclerosis controls, all treatment-naive patients, had relapsing-remitting disease that was stable or active. TEMRA cells were FACS-enriched, while CD8+ and CD4+ T cells were negatively isolated. The CDR3 sequence is 14 residues long. Germline values: CDR1 GTSNPN, CDR2 SVGIG (reference sequence). V was trimmed by 0 bases and J by 4 bases, leaving 12 bases between them.

This clonotype was sampled from a human donor with multiple sclerosis. The specimen sequenced was CD8+ T cells from PBMCs. The rearrangement links TRBV30 to TRBJ1-2; D possibly corresponds to TRBD1 (5 bases). The CDR3 sequence is CAWSVSRQGYGYTF. CDR3 in DNA: TGTGCCTGGAGTGTGAGTCGGCAGGGCTATGGCTACACCTTC.